The T cell receptor beta chain described here comes from a study of cytomegalovirus exposure and HLA in healthy donors. Findings of the study overall: One cluster of highly shared sequence variants probably arose as a sequencing artifact.

This clone showed up just a few times. Its antigen remains unknown. The CDR3 spans 19 residues. Germline V gene sequence: CDR1 MDHEN, CDR2 SYDVKM. V shed 5 bases, J shed 1 base, and the junction held 17 bases outside the gene matches. Researchers ran the PCR with 60 Vbeta and 13 Jbeta primers. TCRdb keeps only in-frame clones here, not all; method: immunoSEQ multiplex PCR. The repertoire includes about 130,000 clones, roughly 10% of them detected once, and roughly 2% sits in the top ten. Nominally healthy donors provided the samples, though records likely missed some immune exposures. The rearrangement joins TRBV28 to TRBJ1-2; 9 nucleotides agree with TRBD1. The sequenced sample consisted of PBMCs. The clonotype was recovered from a man aged 45 to 65 in good health and CMV-seronegative. The CDR3 loop reads CASSPFNSGQGFRNYGYTF. CDR3 coding DNA: TGTGCCAGCAGTCCTTTTAACTCGGGACAGGGTTTCCGTAACTATGGCTACACCTTC.